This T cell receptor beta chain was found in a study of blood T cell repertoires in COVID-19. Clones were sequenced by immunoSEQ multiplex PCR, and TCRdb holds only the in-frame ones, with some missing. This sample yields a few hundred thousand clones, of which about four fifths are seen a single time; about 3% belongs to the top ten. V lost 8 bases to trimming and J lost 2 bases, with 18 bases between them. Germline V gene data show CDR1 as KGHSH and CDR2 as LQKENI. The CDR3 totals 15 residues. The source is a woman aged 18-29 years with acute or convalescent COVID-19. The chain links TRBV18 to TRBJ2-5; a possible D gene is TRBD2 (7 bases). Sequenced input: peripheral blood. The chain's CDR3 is CASDLGGAHQETQYF. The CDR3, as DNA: TGTGCCAGCGACTTGGGGGGGGCGCATCAAGAGACCCAGTACTTC.